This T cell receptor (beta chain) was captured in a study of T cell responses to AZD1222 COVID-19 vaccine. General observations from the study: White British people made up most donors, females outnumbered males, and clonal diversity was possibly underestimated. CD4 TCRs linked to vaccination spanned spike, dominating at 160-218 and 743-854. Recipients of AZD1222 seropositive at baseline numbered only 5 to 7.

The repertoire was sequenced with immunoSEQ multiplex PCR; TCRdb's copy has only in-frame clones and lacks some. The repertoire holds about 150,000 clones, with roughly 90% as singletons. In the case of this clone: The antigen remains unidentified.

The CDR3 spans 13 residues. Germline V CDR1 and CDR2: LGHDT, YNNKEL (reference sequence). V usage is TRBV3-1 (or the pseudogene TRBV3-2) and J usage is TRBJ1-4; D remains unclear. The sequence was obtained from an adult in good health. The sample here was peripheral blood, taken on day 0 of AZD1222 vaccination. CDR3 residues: CGSSGRINEKLFF. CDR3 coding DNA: TGTGGGTCCTCAGGAAGGATTAATGAAAAACTGTTTTTT.